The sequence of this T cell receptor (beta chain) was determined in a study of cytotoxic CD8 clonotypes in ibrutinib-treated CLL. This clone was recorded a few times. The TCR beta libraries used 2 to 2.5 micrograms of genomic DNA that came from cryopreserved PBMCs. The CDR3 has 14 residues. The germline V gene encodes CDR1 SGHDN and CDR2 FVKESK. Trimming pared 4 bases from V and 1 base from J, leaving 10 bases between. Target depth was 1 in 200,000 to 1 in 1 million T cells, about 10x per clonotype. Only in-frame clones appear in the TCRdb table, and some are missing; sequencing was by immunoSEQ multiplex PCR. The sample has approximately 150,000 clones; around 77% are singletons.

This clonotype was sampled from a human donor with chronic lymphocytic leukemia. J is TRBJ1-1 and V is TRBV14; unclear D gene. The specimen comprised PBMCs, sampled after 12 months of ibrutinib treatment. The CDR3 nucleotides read TGTGCCAGCAGCCGAACTGCTAGGAACACTGAAGCTTTCTTT. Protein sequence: CASSRTARNTEAFF.